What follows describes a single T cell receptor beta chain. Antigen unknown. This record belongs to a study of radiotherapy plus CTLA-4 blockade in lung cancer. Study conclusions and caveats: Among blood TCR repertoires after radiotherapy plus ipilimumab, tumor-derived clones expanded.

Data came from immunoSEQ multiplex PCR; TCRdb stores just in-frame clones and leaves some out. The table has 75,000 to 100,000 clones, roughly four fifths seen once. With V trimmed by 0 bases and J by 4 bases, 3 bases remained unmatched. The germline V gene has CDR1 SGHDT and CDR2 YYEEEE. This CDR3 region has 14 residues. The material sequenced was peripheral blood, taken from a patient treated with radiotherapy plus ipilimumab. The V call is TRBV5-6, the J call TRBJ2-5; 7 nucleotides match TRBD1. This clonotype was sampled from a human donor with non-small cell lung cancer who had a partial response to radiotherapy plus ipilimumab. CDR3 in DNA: TGTGCCAGCAGCTTGGGACAGGGATTAGAGACCCAGTACTTC. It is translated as CASSLGQGLETQYF.